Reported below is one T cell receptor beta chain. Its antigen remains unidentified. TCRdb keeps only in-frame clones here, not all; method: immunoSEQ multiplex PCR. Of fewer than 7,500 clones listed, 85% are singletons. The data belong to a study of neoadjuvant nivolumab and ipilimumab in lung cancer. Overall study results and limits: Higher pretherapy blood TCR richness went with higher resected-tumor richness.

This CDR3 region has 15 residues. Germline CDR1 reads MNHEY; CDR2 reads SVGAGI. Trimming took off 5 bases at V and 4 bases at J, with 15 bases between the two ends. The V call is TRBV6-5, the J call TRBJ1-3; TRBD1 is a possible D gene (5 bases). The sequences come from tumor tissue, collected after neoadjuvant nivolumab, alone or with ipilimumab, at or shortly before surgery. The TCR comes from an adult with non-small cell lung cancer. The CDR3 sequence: CASSRDPYYGNTIYF. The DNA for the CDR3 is TGTGCCAGCAGTCGGGACCCCTACTACGGAAACACCATATATTTT.